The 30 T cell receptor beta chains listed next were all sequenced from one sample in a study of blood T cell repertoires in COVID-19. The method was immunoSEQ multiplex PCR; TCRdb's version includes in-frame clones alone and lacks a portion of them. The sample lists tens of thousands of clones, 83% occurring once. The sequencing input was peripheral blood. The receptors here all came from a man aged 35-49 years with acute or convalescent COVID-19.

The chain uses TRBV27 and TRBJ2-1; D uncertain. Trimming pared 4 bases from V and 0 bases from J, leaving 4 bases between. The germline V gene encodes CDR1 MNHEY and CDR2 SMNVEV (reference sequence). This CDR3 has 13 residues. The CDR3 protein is CASSSSSYNEQFF. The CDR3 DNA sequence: TGTGCCAGCAGTTCTAGCTCCTACAATGAGCAGTTCTTC.

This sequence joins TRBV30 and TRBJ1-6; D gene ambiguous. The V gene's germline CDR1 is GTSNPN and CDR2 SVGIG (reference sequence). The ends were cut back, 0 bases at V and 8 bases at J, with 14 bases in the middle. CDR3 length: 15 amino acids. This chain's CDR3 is CAWSVLGGEDSPLHF. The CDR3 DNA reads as TGTGCCTGGAGTGTACTGGGCGGGGAGGATTCACCCCTCCACTTT.

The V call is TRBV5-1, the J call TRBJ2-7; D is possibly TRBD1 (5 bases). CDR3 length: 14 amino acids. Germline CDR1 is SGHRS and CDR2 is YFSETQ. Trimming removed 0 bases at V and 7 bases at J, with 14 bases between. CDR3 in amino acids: CASSLGPNPGEQYF. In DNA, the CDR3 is TGCGCCAGCAGCTTGGGACCGAATCCAGGGGAGCAGTACTTC.

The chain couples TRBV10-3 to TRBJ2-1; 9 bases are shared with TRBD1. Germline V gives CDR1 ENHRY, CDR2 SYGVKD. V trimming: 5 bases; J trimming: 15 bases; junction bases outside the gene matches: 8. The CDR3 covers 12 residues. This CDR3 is CAISNSGQGTFF. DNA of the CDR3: TGTGCCATCAGTAACTCGGGACAGGGTACGTTCTTC.

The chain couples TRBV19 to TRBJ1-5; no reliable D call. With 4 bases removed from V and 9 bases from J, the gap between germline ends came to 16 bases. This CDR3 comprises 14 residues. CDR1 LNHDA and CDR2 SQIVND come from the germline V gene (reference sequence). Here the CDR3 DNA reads TGTGCCAGTAGTAGGGGAGGAAAAAACTCGCCCCAGCATTTT. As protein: CASSRGGKNSPQHF.

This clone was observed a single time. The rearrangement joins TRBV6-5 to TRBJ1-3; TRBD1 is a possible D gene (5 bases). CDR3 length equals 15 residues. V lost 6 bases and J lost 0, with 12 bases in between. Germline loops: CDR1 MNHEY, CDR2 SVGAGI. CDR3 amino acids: CASSLQANSGNTIYF. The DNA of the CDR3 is TGTGCCAGCAGCTTACAGGCGAACTCTGGAAACACCATATATTTT.

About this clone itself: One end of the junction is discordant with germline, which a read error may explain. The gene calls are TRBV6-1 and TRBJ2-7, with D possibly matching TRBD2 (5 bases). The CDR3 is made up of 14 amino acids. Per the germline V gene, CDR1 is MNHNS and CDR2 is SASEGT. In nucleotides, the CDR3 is TGTGCCAGCAGGGAAGGCGGGTACTCCTACGAGCAGTACTTC. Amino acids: CASREGGYSYEQYF.

CDR3 DNA: TGTGCCAGCAGCACCCGGGGTGGGCTCAACTATGGCTACACCTTC. Translation: CASSTRGGLNYGYTF. The V and J genes are TRBV3-1 (or the pseudogene TRBV3-2) and TRBJ1-2, with D hard to call. Germline V lookup: CDR1 LGHDT, CDR2 YNNKEL (reference sequence). This CDR3 has 15 amino acids. The V gene lost 5 bases and the J gene lost 2 bases, with 15 bases spanning the gap.

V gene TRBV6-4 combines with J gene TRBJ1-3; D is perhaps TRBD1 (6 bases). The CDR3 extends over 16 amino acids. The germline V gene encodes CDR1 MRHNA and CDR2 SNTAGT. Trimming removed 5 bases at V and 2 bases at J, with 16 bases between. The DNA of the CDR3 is TGTGCCAGCAGTCCTAAGGCGGGGGCAGCTGGAAACACCATATATTTT. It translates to CASSPKAGAAGNTIYF.

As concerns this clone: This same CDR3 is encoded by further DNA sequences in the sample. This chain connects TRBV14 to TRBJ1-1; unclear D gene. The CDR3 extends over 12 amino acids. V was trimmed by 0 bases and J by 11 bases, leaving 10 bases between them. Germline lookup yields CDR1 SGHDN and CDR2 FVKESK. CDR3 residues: CASSQEGRGAFF. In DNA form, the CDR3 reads TGTGCCAGCAGCCAAGAGGGTCGAGGGGCTTTCTTT.

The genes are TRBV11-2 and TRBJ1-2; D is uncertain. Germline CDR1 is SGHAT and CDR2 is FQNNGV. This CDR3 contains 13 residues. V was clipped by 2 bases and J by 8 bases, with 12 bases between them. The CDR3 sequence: CASSLTLSGGYTF. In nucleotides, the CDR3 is TGTGCCAGCAGCTTAACCCTCAGCGGGGGCTACACCTTC.

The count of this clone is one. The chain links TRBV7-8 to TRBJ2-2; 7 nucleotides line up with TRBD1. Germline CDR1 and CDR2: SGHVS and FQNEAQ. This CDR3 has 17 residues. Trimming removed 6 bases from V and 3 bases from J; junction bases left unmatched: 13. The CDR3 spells CASSLYSLQGYTGELFF. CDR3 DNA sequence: TGTGCCAGCAGTCTATACTCCTTACAGGGGTACACCGGGGAGCTGTTTTTT.

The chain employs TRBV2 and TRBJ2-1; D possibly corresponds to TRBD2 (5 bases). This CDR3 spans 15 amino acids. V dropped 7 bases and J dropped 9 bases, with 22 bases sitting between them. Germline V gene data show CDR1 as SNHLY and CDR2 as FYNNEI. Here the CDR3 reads CASTHPRLARAEQFF. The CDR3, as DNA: TGTGCCAGCACCCACCCCCGGCTAGCTAGGGCTGAGCAGTTCTTC.

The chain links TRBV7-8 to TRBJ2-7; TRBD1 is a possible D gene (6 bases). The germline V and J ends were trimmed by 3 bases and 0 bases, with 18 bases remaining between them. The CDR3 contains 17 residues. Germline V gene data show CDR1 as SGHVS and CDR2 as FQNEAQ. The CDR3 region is CASSFVNRARGSYEQYF. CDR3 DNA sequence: TGTGCCAGCAGCTTTGTGAACAGGGCCAGGGGCTCCTACGAGCAGTACTTC.

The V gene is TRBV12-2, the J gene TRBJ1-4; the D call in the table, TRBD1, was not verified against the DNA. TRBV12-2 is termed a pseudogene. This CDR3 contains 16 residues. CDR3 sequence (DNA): TGTGCAAGTCGAAACCGGGACAGGGGTTCGGGTGAAAAACTGTTTTTT. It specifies CASRNRDRGSGEKLFF.

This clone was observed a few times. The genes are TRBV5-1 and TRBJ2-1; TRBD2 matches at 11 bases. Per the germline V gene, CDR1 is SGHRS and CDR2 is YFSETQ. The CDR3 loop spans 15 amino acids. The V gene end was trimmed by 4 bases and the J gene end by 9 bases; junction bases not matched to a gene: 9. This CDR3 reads CASSPETSGVGEQFF. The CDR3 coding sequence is TGCGCCAGCAGCCCAGAGACTAGCGGGGTGGGTGAGCAGTTCTTC.

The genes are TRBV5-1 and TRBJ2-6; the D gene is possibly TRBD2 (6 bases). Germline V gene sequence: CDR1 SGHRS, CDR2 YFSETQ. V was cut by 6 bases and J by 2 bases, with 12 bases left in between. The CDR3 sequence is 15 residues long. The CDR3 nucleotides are TGCGCCAGCACAGGAGGAGGGCCTGGGGCCAACGTCCTGACTTTC. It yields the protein CASTGGGPGANVLTF.

This CDR3 is CASSRGTGGNYGYTF. Here the CDR3 DNA reads TGTGCCAGCAGCAGGGGGACGGGCGGGAACTATGGCTACACCTTC. The genes are TRBV5-6 and TRBJ1-2; tentatively, D is TRBD1 (6 bases). Between the trimmed V and J ends, which lost 4 bases and 2 bases, there was a span of 15 bases. From germline, CDR1 is SGHDT and CDR2 YYEEEE. This CDR3 has 15 residues.

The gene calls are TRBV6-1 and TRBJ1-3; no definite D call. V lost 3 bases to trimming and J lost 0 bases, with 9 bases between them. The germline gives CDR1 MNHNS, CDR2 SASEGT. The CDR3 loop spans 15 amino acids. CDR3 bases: TGTGCCAGCAGTGAGAGAAGCCTCTCTGGAAACACCATATATTTT. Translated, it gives CASSERSLSGNTIYF.

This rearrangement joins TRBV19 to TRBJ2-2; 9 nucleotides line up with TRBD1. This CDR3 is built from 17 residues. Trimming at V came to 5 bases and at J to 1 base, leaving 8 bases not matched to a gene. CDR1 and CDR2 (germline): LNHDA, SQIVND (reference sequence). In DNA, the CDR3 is TGTGCCAGTAGTTTCCAGGGACAGGGCCGGAACACCGGGGAGCTGTTTTTT. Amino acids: CASSFQGQGRNTGELFF.

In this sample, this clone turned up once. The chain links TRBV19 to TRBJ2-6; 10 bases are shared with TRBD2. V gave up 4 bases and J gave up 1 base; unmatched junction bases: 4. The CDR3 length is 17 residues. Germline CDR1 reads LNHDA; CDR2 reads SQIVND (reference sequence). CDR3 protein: CASSRAGGRSGANVLTF. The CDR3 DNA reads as TGTGCCAGTAGTAGAGCGGGGGGGCGGTCTGGGGCCAACGTCCTGACTTTC.

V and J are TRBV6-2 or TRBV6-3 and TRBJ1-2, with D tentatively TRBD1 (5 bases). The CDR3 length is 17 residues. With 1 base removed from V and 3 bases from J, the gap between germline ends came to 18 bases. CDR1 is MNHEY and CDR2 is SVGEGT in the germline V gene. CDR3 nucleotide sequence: TGTGCCAGCAGTTACTTCGGGGGGACCCGACTGCACTATGGCTACACCTTC. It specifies CASSYFGGTRLHYGYTF.

The chain's CDR3 is CASSAFGDSPLHF. CDR3 DNA sequence: TGTGCCAGCTCCGCCTTCGGGGATTCACCCCTCCACTTT. J is TRBJ1-6 and V is TRBV18; D ambiguous. CDR1 and CDR2 (germline): KGHSH, LQKENI. Between the trimmed V and J ends, which lost 6 bases and 8 bases, there was a span of 11 bases. There are 13 residues in the CDR3.

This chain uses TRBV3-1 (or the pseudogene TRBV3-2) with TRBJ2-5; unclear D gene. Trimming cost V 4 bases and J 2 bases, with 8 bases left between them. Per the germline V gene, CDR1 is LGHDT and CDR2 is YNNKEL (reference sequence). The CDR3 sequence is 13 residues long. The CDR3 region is CASSLARQETQYF. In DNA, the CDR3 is TGTGCCAGCAGCCTGGCTAGGCAAGAGACCCAGTACTTC.

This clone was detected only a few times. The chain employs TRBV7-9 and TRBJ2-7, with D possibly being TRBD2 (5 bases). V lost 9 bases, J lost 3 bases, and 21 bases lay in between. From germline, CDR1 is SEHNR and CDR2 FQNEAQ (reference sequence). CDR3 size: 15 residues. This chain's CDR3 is CASAPRERKGYEQYF. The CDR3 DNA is TGTGCCAGTGCACCCCGGGAAAGAAAAGGCTACGAGCAGTACTTC.

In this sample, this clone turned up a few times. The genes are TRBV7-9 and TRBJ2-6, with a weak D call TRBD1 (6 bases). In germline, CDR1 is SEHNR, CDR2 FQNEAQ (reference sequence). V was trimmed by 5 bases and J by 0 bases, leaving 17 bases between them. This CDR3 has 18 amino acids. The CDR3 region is CASSRPGTISSGANVLTF. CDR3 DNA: TGTGCCAGCAGCCGACCCGGGACAATCAGCTCTGGGGCCAACGTCCTGACTTTC.

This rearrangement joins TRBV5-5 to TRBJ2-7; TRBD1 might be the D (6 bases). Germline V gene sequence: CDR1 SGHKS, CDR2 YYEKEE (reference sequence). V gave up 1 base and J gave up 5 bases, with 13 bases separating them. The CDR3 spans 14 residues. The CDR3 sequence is CASSLQTGSHEQYF. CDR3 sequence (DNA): TGTGCCAGCAGCTTGCAAACAGGGTCCCACGAGCAGTACTTC.

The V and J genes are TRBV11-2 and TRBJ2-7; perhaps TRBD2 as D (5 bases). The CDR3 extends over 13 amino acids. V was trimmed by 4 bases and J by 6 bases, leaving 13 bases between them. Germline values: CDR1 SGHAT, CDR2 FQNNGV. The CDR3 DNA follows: TGTGCCAGCAGCTACTGGGTAGGAGGCGAGCAGTACGTC. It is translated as CASSYWVGGEQYV.

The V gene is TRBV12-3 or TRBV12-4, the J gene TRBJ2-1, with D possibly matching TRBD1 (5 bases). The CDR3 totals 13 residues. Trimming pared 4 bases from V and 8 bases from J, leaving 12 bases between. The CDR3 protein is CASSYGAVHEQFF. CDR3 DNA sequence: TGTGCCAGCAGTTATGGGGCAGTCCATGAGCAGTTCTTC.

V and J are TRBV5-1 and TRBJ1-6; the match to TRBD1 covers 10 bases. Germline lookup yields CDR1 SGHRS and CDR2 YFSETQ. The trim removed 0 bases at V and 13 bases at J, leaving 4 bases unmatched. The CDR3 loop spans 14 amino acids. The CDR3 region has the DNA TGCGCCAGCAGCTTGGGACAGGGGGCCGTTCCCCTCCACTTT. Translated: CASSLGQGAVPLHF.